These T cell receptor beta chains were read from a single sample in a study of control samples from healthy donors and cancer patients. Repertoires were generated with immunoSEQ multiplex PCR, while TCRdb's copy carries only in-frame clones and drops some. Among 95,000 to 130,000 clones, 75% to 90% were seen once, and the ten largest hold approximately 1.1%. The sequencing input was PBMCs. Every receptor here comes from a woman aged 45-59 years with colorectal cancer. CDR3s include the opening cysteine and the closing phenylalanine or tryptophan. The order of the fields is clone size, J gene, V gene, D gene, CDR3 DNA, CDR3 protein. The D gene is left open where the match is weak. Clone size, where shown, is once, few, many, or a class for clones that have expanded.

clone_size: -; j_call: TRBJ1-1; v_call: TRBV2; d_call: -; cdr3_nt: TGTGCCAGCAGTGGACAGTACACTGAAGCTTTCTTT; cdr3_aa: CASSGQYTEAFF
clone_size: -; j_call: TRBJ2-7; v_call: TRBV11-2; d_call: TRBD2; cdr3_nt: TGTGCCAGCAGACCGGGACTAGCGGGATACGAGCAGTACTTC; cdr3_aa: CASRPGLAGYEQYF
clone_size: -; j_call: TRBJ1-6; v_call: TRBV23-1; d_call: -; cdr3_nt: TGCGCCAGCAGTCATATAGTAGAGGAAGGCTCCTATAATTCACCCCTCCACTTT; cdr3_aa: CASSHIVEEGSYNSPLHF
clone_size: -; j_call: TRBJ1-1; v_call: TRBV5-1; d_call: -; cdr3_nt: TGCGCCAGCAGCCCGGGACTCAGAGGCACTGAAGCTTTCTTT; cdr3_aa: CASSPGLRGTEAFF
clone_size: -; j_call: TRBJ1-5; v_call: TRBV2; d_call: -; cdr3_nt: TGTGCCAGCAGTGAGGCCCTTAGCAATCAGCCCCAGCATTTT; cdr3_aa: CASSEALSNQPQHF
clone_size: few; j_call: TRBJ2-3; v_call: TRBV5-1; d_call: -; cdr3_nt: TGCGCCAGCAGCTTGGACAGCACAGATACGCAGTATTTT; cdr3_aa: CASSLDSTDTQYF
clone_size: -; j_call: TRBJ1-5; v_call: TRBV7-3; d_call: -; cdr3_nt: TGTGCCAGCAGCCGCCGGGACGGTGATCAGCCCCAGCATTTT; cdr3_aa: CASSRRDGDQPQHF
clone_size: -; j_call: TRBJ1-1; v_call: TRBV27; d_call: -; cdr3_nt: TGTGCCAGCAGTTTAGCAGGCGGGACTGAAGCTTTCTTT; cdr3_aa: CASSLAGGTEAFF
clone_size: -; j_call: TRBJ2-7; v_call: TRBV6-1; d_call: -; cdr3_nt: TGTGCCAGCAGTGAGGGGCATACCTACGAGCAGTACTTC; cdr3_aa: CASSEGHTYEQYF
clone_size: once; j_call: TRBJ2-7; v_call: TRBV28; d_call: TRBD2; cdr3_nt: TGTGCCAGCAGTTTATGGGGACTAGCGGGAGGCGAGCAGTACTTC; cdr3_aa: CASSLWGLAGGEQYF
clone_size: -; j_call: TRBJ1-4; v_call: TRBV6-5; d_call: -; cdr3_nt: TGTGCCAGCAGTTACTTCAAAACGGTCGAAAAACTGTTTTTT; cdr3_aa: CASSYFKTVEKLFF
clone_size: -; j_call: TRBJ1-2; v_call: TRBV6-6; d_call: -; cdr3_nt: TGTGCCAGCAGTTCTCGGGATTCCCGCTACACCTTC; cdr3_aa: CASSSRDSRYTF
clone_size: -; j_call: TRBJ1-5; v_call: TRBV4-1; d_call: -; cdr3_nt: TGCGCCCGCAGCCCCCGGGGAGAGGGGCAAGGTCAGCCCCAGCATTTT; cdr3_aa: CARSPRGEGQGQPQHF
clone_size: -; j_call: TRBJ2-5; v_call: TRBV19; d_call: -; cdr3_nt: TGTGCCAGTAGTATAGGACAGCAAGAGACCCAGTACTTC; cdr3_aa: CASSIGQQETQYF
clone_size: few; j_call: TRBJ1-5; v_call: TRBV19; d_call: -; cdr3_nt: TGTGCCACCTCTCCGGACAGAGACAATCAGCCCCAGCATTTT; cdr3_aa: CATSPDRDNQPQHF
clone_size: -; j_call: TRBJ2-3; v_call: TRBV28; d_call: -; cdr3_nt: TGTGCCAGCAACGTAGGAAGGTTCCGCACAGATACGCAGTATTTT; cdr3_aa: CASNVGRFRTDTQYF
clone_size: once; j_call: TRBJ2-1; v_call: TRBV11-1; d_call: -; cdr3_nt: TGTGCCAGCAGCTCGACACCTTGGAATGAGCAGTTCTTC; cdr3_aa: CASSSTPWNEQFF
clone_size: -; j_call: TRBJ2-7; v_call: TRBV6-5; d_call: TRBD1; cdr3_nt: TGTGCCAGCAGCAGGACAGGGTACGACTCTAGAGAGCAGTACTTC; cdr3_aa: CASSRTGYDSREQYF
clone_size: -; j_call: TRBJ1-6; v_call: TRBV19; d_call: -; cdr3_nt: TGTGCCAGTAGTACCGACGGACGCAGAGCACCCCTCCACTTT; cdr3_aa: CASSTDGRRAPLHF
clone_size: -; j_call: TRBJ1-5; v_call: TRBV28; d_call: -; cdr3_nt: TGTGCCAGCAGTTTATGGGGGGGGCGTCAGCCCCAGCATTTT; cdr3_aa: CASSLWGGRQPQHF
clone_size: once; j_call: TRBJ2-2; v_call: TRBV18; d_call: -; cdr3_nt: TGTGCCAGCTCACTGCAGGGCGTCACCGGGGAGCTGTTTTTT; cdr3_aa: CASSLQGVTGELFF
clone_size: -; j_call: TRBJ2-2; v_call: TRBV19; d_call: -; cdr3_nt: TGTGCCACCACTGGTGGCGGGGAGCTGTTTTTT; cdr3_aa: CATTGGGELFF
clone_size: -; j_call: TRBJ2-7; v_call: TRBV7-3; d_call: TRBD1; cdr3_nt: TGTGCCAGCAGCCCCGGGACAGGGGGCTTCTACGAGCAGTACTTC; cdr3_aa: CASSPGTGGFYEQYF
clone_size: -; j_call: TRBJ2-7; v_call: TRBV10-3; d_call: -; cdr3_nt: TGTGCCATCAGTGAGGGAGACGAGCAGTACTTC; cdr3_aa: CAISEGDEQYF
clone_size: -; j_call: TRBJ2-3; v_call: TRBV28; d_call: -; cdr3_nt: TGTGCCAGCAGCAAAGCTAGCACAGATACGCAGTATTTT; cdr3_aa: CASSKASTDTQYF
clone_size: -; j_call: TRBJ2-5; v_call: TRBV10-3; d_call: -; cdr3_nt: TGTGCCATCAGTGAGTCCGGCCAGCAAGAGACCCAGTACTTC; cdr3_aa: CAISESGQQETQYF
clone_size: once; j_call: TRBJ1-2; v_call: TRBV30; d_call: TRBD1; cdr3_nt: TGTGCCTGGAGTACCCTCAGGACAGGGCGCTATGGCTACACCTTC; cdr3_aa: CAWSTLRTGRYGYTF
clone_size: -; j_call: TRBJ1-1; v_call: TRBV6-1; d_call: -; cdr3_nt: TGTGCCAGCAGTGAAGGGCAGTATATGAACACTGAAGCTTTCTTT; cdr3_aa: CASSEGQYMNTEAFF
clone_size: -; j_call: TRBJ2-1; v_call: TRBV7-2; d_call: -; cdr3_nt: TGTGCCAGCAGCTTAGAAGGCAAGTCCTACAATGAGCAGTTCTTC; cdr3_aa: CASSLEGKSYNEQFF
clone_size: -; j_call: TRBJ2-7; v_call: TRBV6-5; d_call: TRBD2; cdr3_nt: TGTGCCAGCAGGCTAGCGGGATCCTCCTACGAGCAGTACTTC; cdr3_aa: CASRLAGSSYEQYF
clone_size: -; j_call: TRBJ1-1; v_call: TRBV30; d_call: -; cdr3_nt: TGTGCCTGGAGTCCCCCCCCCACGGGCGTGGACACTGAAGCTTTCTTT; cdr3_aa: CAWSPPPTGVDTEAFF
clone_size: once; j_call: TRBJ2-6; v_call: TRBV5-1; d_call: -; cdr3_nt: TGCGCCACCTCCCGGGACCCTGGGGCCAACGTCCTGACTTTC; cdr3_aa: CATSRDPGANVLTF
clone_size: -; j_call: TRBJ1-2; v_call: TRBV10-2; d_call: -; cdr3_nt: TGCGCCACCACGGGGGGCCCTAACTATGGCTACACCTTC; cdr3_aa: CATTGGPNYGYTF
clone_size: -; j_call: TRBJ1-1; v_call: TRBV10-3; d_call: -; cdr3_nt: TGTGCCATCAGTGAGGAGGGTGAAGCTTTCTTT; cdr3_aa: CAISEEGEAFF
clone_size: -; j_call: TRBJ1-6; v_call: TRBV3-1/TRBV3-2; d_call: -; cdr3_nt: TGTGCCAGCAGCCCAATGCTCTATAATTCACCCCTCCACTTT; cdr3_aa: CASSPMLYNSPLHF
clone_size: once; j_call: TRBJ2-6; v_call: TRBV19; d_call: TRBD2; cdr3_nt: TGTGCCAGTAGTCTCGGTCGTTTGAGCGGGGGGCTGCGGGCCGGGGCCAACGTCCTGACTTTC; cdr3_aa: CASSLGRLSGGLRAGANVLTF
clone_size: -; j_call: TRBJ1-6; v_call: TRBV27; d_call: -; cdr3_nt: TGTGCCAGCCGGACGGGGGCCTCCTATAATTCACCCCTCCACTTT; cdr3_aa: CASRTGASYNSPLHF
clone_size: once; j_call: TRBJ1-6; v_call: TRBV6-5; d_call: -; cdr3_nt: TGTGCCAGCAGGGACACTAATTCACCCCTCCACTTT; cdr3_aa: CASRDTNSPLHF
clone_size: -; j_call: TRBJ2-6; v_call: TRBV4-1; d_call: -; cdr3_nt: TGCGCCAGCAGCCAAGACAACTCTGGGGCCAACGTCCTGACTTTC; cdr3_aa: CASSQDNSGANVLTF
clone_size: -; j_call: TRBJ2-5; v_call: TRBV4-2; d_call: TRBD2; cdr3_nt: TGTGCCAGCAGCCGAGGACTAGCGGGAGTATCCAAGACCCAGTACTTC; cdr3_aa: CASSRGLAGVSKTQYF
clone_size: -; j_call: TRBJ2-3; v_call: TRBV2; d_call: -; cdr3_nt: TGTGCCAGCGGTCCTTTGAGGGGTGAAGGTACGCAGTATTTT; cdr3_aa: CASGPLRGEGTQYF
clone_size: once; j_call: TRBJ2-5; v_call: TRBV6-5; d_call: TRBD1; cdr3_nt: TGTGCCAGCAGTTACGCGGGGGGACAGGGGGGAGAGACCCAGTACTTC; cdr3_aa: CASSYAGGQGGETQYF
clone_size: -; j_call: TRBJ1-1; v_call: TRBV10-3; d_call: -; cdr3_nt: TGTGCCATCAGTGGCGTCGACTCGAACACTGAAGCTTTCTTT; cdr3_aa: CAISGVDSNTEAFF
clone_size: -; j_call: TRBJ1-1; v_call: TRBV3-1/TRBV3-2; d_call: TRBD1; cdr3_nt: TGTGCCAGCAGCCCTAGGACAGGGGAGGCGGCTTTCTTT; cdr3_aa: CASSPRTGEAAFF
clone_size: -; j_call: TRBJ1-3; v_call: TRBV11-2; d_call: -; cdr3_nt: TGTGCCAGCAGCTACAGGACAGGAAACACCATATATTTT; cdr3_aa: CASSYRTGNTIYF
clone_size: -; j_call: TRBJ1-1; v_call: TRBV19; d_call: TRBD1; cdr3_nt: TGTGCCAGTAGTGCCACAGGGGCCGTGAACACTGAAGCTTTCTTT; cdr3_aa: CASSATGAVNTEAFF
clone_size: -; j_call: TRBJ2-3; v_call: TRBV4-1; d_call: -; cdr3_nt: TGCGCCAGCAGCCAACCCCAGAAAAAAAGAAGTAGCACAGATACGCAGTATTTT; cdr3_aa: CASSQPQKKRSSTDTQYF
clone_size: -; j_call: TRBJ1-2; v_call: TRBV19; d_call: -; cdr3_nt: TGTGCCAGTAGTATAGATTTGTCACCACTCTTCTATGGCTACACCTTC; cdr3_aa: CASSIDLSPLFYGYTF
clone_size: once; j_call: TRBJ2-6; v_call: TRBV7-9; d_call: -; cdr3_nt: TGTGCCAGCAGCTTTTCGGTGAGGGAGCGACCTCTTGGGGCCAACGTCCTGACTTTC; cdr3_aa: CASSFSVRERPLGANVLTF
clone_size: -; j_call: TRBJ1-1; v_call: TRBV30; d_call: -; cdr3_nt: TGTGCCGGGGGGTCTGACTCGGAAGCTTTCTTT; cdr3_aa: CAGGSDSEAFF
clone_size: -; j_call: TRBJ2-2; v_call: TRBV2; d_call: TRBD1; cdr3_nt: TGTGCCAGCAGCCCCAACAGGGGGCGAACCGGGGAGCTGTTTTTT; cdr3_aa: CASSPNRGRTGELFF